Sequencing of this T cell receptor gamma chain was carried out in a study of gamma delta lymphoproliferative disorders and STAT genes (dated by TCRdb to the late 2010s). The study in broad terms: Among the 9 sequenced Tgammadelta LGLL patients, 4 had symptomatic disease and 5 had an indolent course. Since no corresponding Invivoscribe delta assay was available, delta-chain libraries were prepared following the standard operating procedure of the EuroClonality-NGS working group. The study profiled TCR gamma and delta CDR3 repertoires by deep sequencing in Tgammadelta lymphoproliferative disease patients and healthy controls, within a larger immunophenotypic and STAT-mutation study. The LymphoTrack Dx TCRG Assay was used to build gamma-chain libraries from a minimum of 50 ng of genomic DNA. The TCR-sequenced pilot group comprised about nine Tgammadelta large granular lymphocyte leukemia patients and 2 hepatosplenic T-cell lymphoma patients. To confirm the results, all delta-chain samples and two gamma-chain samples were sequenced a second time. The paper's findings and limits, for the study overall: Vgamma9-JgammaP and Vdelta2-Ddelta3-Jdelta1 rearrangements dominated major clones in indolent patients but were absent in symptomatic patients, who used less common gene combinations. Nearly all major gamma and delta clonotypes of patients were found to be public, being shared with at least one healthy donor, and only a couple of gamma clonotypes were found to be private to disease. In whole-repertoire clustering, patient gamma repertoires grouped separately from healthy controls, whereas delta repertoires showed no separation between groups. Control T cells likely spanned varied maturation stages, while leukemic cells were skewed toward terminal effectors, potentially limiting patient-control comparisons. The authors noted that NGS specificity may be reduced at low frequencies, so the public or private nature of leukemic clones needs confirmation.

From cysteine to phenylalanine, the CDR3 is 18 amino acids long. The entry retains the CDR3 DNA only, 54 bases that are in frame from base 1. In both library methods, multiplex PCR was carried out with primers targeting conserved V and J regions of the TCR genes. Amplicons were purified, pooled and sequenced on an Illumina MiSeq platform. The original methods were these. V(D)J alignment, clonotype assembly and translation were performed with MiXCR, whereas functionality assessment and CDR3 repertoire analyses were performed with VDJtools. CDR3 was defined according to IMGT, and analyses were limited to productive sequences using functional genes, with ORF genes and pseudogenes excluded. A custom Python script was used to search all patients and controls for identical amino acid CDR3s of major clonotypes (frequency >=5%). To compare clonotype frequencies between patients and controls, a one-sided non-parametric Wilcoxon test was applied. TCRdb processed the public reads again with the CATT caller, after which rows with matching DNA were combined. TCRdb's processing, not the authors', yielded these V and J calls. The sample records 2,000 to 3,000 gamma-chain clones, 12% of which are singletons. The ten largest clones represent 80% to 90% of the sample.

On this clone: No antigen is known for it. A read error may be the cause here, since a much bigger clone is one base away.

For TCR sequencing, genomic DNA was taken from peripheral blood mononuclear cells isolated from both patients and controls. Of the sequenced patients, about 5 were male and about 6 were female, and the group's median age was approximately 60 years. All patients came from a single hematology unit in Padova, Italy, and their diagnoses were reclassified as T-LGLL or HSTCL using the 2017 WHO criteria. All patient samples were collected while patients were either off therapy or before therapy. Source material: blood. The chain uses TRGV11 and TRGJP1. No J segment appears in TCRdb, so it was assigned here by matching the sequence to germline. TRGV11 is marked as an open reading frame, function uncertain. The clonotype comes from a human donor with gamma-delta T-cell large granular lymphocyte leukemia. The base sequence is TGTGCCTGCTGGATTAGGCACGTTTGGATTACCAATGGTTGGTTCAAGATATTT. Translated, it gives CACWIRHVWITNGWFKIF.